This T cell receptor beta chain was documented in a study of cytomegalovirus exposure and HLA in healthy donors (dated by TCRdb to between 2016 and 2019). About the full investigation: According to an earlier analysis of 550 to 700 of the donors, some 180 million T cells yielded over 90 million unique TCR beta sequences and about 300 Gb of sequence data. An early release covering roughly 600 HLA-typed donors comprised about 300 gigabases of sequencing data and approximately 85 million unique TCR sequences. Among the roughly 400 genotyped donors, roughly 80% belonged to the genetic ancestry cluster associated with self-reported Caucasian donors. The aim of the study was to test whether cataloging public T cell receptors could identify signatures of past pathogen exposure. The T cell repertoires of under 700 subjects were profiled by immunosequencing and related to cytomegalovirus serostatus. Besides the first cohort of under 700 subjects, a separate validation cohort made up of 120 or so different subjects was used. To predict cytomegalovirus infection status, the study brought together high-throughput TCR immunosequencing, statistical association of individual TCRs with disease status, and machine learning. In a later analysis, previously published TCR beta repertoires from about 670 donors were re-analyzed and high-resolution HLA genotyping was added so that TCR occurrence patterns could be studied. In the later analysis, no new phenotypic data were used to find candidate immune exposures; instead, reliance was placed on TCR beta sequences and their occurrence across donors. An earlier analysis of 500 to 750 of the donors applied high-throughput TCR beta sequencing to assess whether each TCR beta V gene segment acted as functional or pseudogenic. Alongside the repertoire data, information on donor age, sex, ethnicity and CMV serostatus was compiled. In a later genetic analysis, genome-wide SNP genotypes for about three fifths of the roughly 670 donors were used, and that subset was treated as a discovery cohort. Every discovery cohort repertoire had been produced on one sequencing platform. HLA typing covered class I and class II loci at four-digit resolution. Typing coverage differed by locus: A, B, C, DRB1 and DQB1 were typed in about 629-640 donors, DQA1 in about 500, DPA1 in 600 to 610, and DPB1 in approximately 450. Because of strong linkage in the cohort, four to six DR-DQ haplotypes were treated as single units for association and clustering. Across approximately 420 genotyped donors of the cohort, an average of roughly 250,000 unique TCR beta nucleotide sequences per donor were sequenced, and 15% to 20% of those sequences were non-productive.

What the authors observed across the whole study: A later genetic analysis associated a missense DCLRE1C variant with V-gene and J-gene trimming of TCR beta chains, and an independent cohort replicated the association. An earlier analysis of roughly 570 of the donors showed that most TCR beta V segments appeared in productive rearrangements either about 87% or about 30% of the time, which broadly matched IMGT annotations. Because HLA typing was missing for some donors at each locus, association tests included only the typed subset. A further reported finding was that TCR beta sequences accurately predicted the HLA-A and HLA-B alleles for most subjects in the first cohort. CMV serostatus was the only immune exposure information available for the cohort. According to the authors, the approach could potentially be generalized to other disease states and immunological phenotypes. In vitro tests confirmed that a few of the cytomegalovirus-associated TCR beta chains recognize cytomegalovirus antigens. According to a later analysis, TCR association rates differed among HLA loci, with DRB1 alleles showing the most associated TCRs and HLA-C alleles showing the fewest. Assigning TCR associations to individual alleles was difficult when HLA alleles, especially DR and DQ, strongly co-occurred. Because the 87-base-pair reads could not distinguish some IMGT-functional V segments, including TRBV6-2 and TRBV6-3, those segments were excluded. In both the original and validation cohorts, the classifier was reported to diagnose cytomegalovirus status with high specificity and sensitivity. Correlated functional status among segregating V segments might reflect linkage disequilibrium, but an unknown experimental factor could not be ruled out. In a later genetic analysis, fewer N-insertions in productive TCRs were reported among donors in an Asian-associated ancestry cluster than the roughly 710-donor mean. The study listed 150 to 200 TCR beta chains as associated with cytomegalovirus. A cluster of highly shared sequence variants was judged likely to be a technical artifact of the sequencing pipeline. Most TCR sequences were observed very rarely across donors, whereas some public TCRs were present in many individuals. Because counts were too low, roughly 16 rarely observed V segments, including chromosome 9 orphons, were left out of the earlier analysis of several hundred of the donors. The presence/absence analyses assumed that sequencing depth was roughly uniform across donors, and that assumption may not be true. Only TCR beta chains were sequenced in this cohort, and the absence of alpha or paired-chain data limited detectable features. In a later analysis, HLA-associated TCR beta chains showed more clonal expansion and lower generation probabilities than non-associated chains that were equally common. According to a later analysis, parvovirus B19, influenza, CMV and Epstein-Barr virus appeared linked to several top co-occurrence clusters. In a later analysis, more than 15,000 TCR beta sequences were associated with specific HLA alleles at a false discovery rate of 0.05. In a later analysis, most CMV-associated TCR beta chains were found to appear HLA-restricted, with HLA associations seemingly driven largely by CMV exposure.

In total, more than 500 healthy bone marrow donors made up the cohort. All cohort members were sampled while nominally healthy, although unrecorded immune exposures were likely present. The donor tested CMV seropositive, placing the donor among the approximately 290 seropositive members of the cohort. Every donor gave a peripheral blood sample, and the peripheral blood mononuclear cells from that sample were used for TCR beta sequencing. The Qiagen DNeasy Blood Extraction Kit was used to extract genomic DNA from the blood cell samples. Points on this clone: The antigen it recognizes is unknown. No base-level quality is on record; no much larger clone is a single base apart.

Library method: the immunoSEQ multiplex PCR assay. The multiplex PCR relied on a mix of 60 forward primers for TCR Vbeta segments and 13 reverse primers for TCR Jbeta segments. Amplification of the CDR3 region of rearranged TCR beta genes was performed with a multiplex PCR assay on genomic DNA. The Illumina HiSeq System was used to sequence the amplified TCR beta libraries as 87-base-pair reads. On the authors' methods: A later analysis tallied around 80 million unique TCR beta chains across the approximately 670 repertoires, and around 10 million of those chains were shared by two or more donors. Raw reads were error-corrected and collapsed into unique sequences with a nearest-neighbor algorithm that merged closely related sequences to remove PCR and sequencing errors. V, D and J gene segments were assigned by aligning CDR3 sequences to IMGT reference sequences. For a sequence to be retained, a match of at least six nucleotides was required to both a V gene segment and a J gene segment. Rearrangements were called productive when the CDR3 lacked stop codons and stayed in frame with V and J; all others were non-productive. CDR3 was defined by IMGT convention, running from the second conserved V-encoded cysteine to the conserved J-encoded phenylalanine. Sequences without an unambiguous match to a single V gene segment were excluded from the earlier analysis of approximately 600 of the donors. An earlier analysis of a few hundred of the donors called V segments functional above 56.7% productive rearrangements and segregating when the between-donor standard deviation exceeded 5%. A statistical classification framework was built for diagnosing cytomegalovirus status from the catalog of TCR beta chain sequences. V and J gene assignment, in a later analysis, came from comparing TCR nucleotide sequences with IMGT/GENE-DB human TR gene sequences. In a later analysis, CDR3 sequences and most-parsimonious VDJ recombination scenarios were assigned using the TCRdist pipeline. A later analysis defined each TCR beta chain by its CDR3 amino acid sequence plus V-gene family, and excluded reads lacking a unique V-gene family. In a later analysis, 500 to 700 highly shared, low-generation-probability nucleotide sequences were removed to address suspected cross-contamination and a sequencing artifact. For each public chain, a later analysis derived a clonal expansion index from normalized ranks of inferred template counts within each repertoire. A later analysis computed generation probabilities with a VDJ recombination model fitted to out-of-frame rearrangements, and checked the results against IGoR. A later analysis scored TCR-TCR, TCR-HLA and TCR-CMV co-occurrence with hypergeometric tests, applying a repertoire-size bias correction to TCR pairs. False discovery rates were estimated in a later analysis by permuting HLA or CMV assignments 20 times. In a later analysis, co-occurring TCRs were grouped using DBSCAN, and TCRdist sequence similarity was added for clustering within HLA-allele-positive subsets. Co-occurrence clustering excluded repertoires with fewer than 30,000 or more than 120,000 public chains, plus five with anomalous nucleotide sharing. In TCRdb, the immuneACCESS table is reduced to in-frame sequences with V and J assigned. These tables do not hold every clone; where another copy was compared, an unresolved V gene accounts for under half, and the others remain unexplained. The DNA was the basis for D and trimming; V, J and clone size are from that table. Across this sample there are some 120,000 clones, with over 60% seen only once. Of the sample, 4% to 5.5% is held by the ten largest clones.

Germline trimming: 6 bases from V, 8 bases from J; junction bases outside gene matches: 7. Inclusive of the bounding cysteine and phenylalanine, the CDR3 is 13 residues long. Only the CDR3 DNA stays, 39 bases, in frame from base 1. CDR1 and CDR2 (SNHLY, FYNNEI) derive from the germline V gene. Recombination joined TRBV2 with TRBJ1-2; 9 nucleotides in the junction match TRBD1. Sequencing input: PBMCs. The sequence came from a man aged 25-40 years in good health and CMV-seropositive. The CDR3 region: CASRGDRVLGYTF. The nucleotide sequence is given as TGTGCCAGCAGGGGGGACAGGGTCTTAGGCTACACCTTC.